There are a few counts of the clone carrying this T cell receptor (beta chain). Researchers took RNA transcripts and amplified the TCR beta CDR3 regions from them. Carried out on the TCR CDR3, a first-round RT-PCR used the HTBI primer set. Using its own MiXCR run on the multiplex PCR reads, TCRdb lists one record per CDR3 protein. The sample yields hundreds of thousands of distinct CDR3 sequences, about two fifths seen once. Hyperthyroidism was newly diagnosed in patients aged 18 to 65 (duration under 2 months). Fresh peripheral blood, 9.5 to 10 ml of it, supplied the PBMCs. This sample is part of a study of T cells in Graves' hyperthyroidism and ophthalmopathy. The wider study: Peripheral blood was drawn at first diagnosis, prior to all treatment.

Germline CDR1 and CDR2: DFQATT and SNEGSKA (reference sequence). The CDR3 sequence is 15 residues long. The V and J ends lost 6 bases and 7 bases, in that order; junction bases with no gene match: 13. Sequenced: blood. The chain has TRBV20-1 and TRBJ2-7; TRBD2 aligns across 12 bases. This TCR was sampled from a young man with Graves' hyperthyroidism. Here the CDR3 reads CSASVPTSGGWEQYF. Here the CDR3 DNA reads TGCAGTGCCTCGGTTCCGACTAGCGGGGGTTGGGAGCAGTACTTC.